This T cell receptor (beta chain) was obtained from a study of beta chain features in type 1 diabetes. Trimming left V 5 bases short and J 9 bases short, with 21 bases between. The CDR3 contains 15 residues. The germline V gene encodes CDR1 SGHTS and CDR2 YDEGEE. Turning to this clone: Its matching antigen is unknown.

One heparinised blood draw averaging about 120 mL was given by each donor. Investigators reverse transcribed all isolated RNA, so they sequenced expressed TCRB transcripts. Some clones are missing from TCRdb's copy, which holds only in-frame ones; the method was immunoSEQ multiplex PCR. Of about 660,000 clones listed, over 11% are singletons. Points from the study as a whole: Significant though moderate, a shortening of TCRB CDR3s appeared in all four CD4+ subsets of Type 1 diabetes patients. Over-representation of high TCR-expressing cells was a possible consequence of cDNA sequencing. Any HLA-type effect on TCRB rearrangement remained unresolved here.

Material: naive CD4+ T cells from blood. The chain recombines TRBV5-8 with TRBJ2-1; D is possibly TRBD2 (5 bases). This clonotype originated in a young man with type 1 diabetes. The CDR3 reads CASSPDYSPVLEQFF. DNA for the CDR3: TGTGCCAGCAGTCCTGACTACTCTCCCGTACTTGAGCAGTTCTTC. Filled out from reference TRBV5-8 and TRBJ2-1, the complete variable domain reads EAGVTQSPTHLIKTRGQQATLRCSPISGHTSVYWYQQALGLGLQFLLWYDEGEERNRGNFPPRFSGRQFPNYSSELNVNALELEDSALYLCASSPDYSPVLEQFFGPGTRLTVL.